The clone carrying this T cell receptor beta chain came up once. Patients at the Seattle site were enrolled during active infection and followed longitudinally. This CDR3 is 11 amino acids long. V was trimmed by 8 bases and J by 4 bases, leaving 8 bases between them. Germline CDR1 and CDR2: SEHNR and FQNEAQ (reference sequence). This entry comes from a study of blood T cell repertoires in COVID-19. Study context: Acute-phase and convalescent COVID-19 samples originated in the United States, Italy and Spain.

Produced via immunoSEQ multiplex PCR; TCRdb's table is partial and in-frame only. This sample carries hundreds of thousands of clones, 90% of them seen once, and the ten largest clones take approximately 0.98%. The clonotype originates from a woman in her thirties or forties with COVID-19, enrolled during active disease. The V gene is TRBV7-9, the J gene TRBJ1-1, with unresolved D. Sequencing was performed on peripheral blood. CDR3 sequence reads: CASSRGTEAFF. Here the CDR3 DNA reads TGTGCCAGCTCTCGGGGCACTGAAGCTTTCTTT. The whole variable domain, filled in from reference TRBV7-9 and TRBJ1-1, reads DTGVSQNPRHKITKRGQNVTFRCDPISEHNRLYWYRQTLGQGPEFLTYFQNEAQLEKSRLLSDRFSAERPKGSFSTLEIQRTEQGDSAMYLCASSRGTEAFFGQGTRLTVV.